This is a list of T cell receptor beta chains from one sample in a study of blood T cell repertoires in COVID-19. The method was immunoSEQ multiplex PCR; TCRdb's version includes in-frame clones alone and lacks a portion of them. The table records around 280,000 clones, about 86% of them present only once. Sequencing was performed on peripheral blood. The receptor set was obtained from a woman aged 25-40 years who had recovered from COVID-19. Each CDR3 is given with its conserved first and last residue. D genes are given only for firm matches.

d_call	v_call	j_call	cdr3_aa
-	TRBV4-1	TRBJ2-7	CASSPTVRGSSGYEQYF
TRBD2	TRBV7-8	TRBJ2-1	CASSLGVTSGSEEQFF
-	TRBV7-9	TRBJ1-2	CASSLSVGYTF
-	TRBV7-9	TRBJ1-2	CASSLSGGGSDYTF
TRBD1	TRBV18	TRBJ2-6	CASSPLQGQGSSGANVLTF
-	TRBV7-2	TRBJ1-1	CASSTLAAGYTEAFF
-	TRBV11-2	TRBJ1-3	CASSYRSSGNTIYF
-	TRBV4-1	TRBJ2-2	CASSPGMGSAGELFF
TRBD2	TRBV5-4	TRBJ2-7	CASSLKAGGPEEQYF
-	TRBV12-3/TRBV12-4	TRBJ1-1	CASSFGTEAFF
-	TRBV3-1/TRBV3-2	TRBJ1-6	CASSYESAPLHF
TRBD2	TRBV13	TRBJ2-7	CASSPRTSGGEQYF
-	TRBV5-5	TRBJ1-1	CASSPVGQGTEAFF
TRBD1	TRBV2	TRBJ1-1	CASSTGQGGGTEAFF
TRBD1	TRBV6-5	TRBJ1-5	CASRRTGDNQPQHF